This T cell receptor beta chain was sequenced during a study of T-cell reconstitution after alpha-beta-depleted transplantation in children. Study-level findings and limits: High day-60 TCRbeta diversity in some patients came from surviving recipient T cells and thymic progenitors. Newly produced T cells mostly accounted for T-cell counts and diversity one year post-transplant.

There are 14 residues in the CDR3. The germline V gene has CDR1 LGHNA and CDR2 YNFKEQ. The V end lost 4 bases, the J end lost 3 bases, and 13 bases lay between the germline ends. Researchers prepared the TCRbeta library using unique molecular identifiers, the study reports. TCRdb analysed the PCR reads with MiXCR anew, one entry per CDR3 protein. Of approximately 230,000 distinct CDR3 sequences listed, roughly a quarter were seen once; the top ten hold about 4.8%. As concerns this clonotype: Its target is not known.

The clonotype was recovered from a female patient aged 2-15 years who had a stem cell transplant for congenital amegakaryocytic thrombocytopenia, so the T cells may come from the graft donor. The sequences come from PBMCs, mostly from graft donor cells, collected 360 days after TCRalphabeta/CD19-depleted stem cell transplant. The chain joins TRBV4-2 to TRBJ2-7; D could derive from TRBD1 or TRBD2 (5 bases each). CDR3 DNA sequence: TGTGCCAGCAGCCCGGGGCGGACACTCTACGAGCAGTACTTC. Translating it yields CASSPGRTLYEQYF.